This paragraph covers one T cell receptor beta chain sequence. The data derive from a study of blood T cell repertoires in COVID-19. Study context: From the United States, Italy and Spain came samples of acute and convalescent COVID-19. T cells, B-cell-depleted T cells, or PBMCs provided the cDNA or gDNA that served as material.

In the original analysis: The assay estimated nucleated cells by amplifying reference gene primers. Generated by immunoSEQ multiplex PCR, the TCRdb table keeps only in-frame clones and is missing some. That table is the source of V, J and clone size, and D and trimming were worked out from the DNA. The sample lists roughly 100,000 clones, around 90% occurring once. Germline assignment: CDR1 SGHTS and CDR2 YDEGEE. This CDR3 comprises 14 residues. V lost 1 base to trimming and J lost 7 bases, with 12 bases between them. Specimen: peripheral blood. This TCR was recovered from a human donor in a cohort sampled during active COVID-19. The J gene is TRBJ1-5, the V gene TRBV5-8; D gene unclear. The CDR3 reads CASSLRQIEQPQHF. The CDR3 bases are TGTGCCAGCAGCTTGAGACAAATTGAACAGCCCCAGCATTTT.